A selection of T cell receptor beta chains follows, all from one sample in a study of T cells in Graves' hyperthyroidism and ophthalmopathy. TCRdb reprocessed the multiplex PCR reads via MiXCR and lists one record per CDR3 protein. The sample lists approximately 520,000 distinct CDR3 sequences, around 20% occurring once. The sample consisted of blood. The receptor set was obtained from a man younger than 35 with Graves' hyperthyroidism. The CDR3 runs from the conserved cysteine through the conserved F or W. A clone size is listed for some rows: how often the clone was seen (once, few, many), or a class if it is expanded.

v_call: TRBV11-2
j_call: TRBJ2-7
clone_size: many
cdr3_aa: CASSSYPDTSYEQYF

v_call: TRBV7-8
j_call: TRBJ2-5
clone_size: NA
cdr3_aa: CASSTWVTEQETQYF

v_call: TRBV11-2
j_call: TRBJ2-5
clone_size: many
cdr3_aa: CASSLRTSGETQYF

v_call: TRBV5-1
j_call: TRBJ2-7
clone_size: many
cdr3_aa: CASSVREGEQYF

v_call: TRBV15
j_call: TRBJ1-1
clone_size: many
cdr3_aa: CATSRDRMNTEAFF

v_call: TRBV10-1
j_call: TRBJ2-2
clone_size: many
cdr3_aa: CASSDFGRGPGTGELFF

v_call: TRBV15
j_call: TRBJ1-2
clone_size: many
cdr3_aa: CATSRLIGGYYGYTF

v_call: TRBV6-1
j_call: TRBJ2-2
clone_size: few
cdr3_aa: CASRGGTANTGELFF

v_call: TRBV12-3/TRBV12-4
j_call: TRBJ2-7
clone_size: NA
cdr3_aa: CASSPTPGTSGGALGEQYF

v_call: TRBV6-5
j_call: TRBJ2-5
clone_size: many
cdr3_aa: CASSSIGQETQYF

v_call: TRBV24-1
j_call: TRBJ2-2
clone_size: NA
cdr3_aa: CATSRRGNTGELFF

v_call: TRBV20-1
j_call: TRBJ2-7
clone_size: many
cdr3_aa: CSADGEKPYEQYF

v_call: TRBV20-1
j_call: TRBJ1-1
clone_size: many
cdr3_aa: CSAEGAGGNTEAFF

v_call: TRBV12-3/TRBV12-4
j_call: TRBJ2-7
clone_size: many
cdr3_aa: CASSRPGHEQYF

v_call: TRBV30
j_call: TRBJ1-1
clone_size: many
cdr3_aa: CAWSAYMNTEAFF

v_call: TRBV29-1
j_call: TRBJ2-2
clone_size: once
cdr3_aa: CSVKQGLNTGELFF

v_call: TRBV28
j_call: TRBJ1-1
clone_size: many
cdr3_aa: CASSLLQGMNTEAFF

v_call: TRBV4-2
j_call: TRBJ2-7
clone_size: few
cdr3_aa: CASHTHEQYF

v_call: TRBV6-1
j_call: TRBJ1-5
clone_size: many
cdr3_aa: CASSPKDRGSNQPQHF

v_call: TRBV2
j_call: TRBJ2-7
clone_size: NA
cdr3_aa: CASSESRGQGYEQYF

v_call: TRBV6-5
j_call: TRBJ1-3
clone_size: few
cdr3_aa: CASSYGTGAFSGNTIYF

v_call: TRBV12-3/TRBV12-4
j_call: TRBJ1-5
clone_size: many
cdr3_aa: CASSFRRGRNQPQHF

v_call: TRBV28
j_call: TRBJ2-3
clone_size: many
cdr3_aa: CASSFSGGAGDTQYF

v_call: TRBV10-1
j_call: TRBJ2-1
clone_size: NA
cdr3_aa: CASSRGGSSYNEQFF

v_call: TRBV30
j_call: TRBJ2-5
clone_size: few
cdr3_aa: CAWSVMSGSQETQYF

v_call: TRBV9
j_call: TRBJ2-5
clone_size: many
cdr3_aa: CASSVSHGRQETQYF

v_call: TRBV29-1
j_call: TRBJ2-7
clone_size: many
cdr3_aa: CSVRTGEQYF

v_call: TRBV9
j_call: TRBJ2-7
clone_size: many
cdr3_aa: CASSDGDRDYEQYF

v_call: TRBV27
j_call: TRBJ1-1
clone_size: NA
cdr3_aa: CASSLSGTSNTEAFF

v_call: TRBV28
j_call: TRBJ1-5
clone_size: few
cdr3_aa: CASTIKGGSNQPQHF

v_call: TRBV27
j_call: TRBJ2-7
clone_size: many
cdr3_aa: CASSFLGKNYEQYF

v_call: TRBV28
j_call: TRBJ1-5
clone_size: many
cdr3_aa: CASSVEGQPQHF

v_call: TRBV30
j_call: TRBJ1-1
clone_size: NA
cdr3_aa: CAWSTGTETFF

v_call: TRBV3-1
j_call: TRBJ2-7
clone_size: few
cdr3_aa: CASSEYQREQYF

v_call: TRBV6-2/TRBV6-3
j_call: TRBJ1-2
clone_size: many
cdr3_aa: CASSYSDGFYGYTF

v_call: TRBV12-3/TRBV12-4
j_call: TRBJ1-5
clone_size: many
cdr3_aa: CASSLLVNQPQHF

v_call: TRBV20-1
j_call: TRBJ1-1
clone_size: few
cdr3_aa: CSARETRTGFPRRTEAFF

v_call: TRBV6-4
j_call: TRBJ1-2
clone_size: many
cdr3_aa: CASSPGTGGVGYTF

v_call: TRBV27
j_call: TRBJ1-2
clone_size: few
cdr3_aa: CASSLMGQGLEGYTF

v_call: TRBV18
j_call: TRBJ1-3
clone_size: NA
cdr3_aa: CASSPWGRSAGNTIYF

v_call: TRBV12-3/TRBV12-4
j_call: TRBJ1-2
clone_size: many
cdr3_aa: CASSLTSRPAYGYTF

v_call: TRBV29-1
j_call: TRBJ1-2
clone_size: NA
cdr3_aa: CSVARGINGYTF

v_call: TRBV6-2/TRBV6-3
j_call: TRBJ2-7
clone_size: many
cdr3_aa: CASSSGTSGVLYEQYF

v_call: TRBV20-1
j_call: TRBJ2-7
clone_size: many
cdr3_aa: CSLPRTGFYEQYF

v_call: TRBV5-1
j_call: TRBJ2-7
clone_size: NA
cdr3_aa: CASSSGTYDEQYF

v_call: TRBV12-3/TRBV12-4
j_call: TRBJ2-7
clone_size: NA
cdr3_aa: CASSRRIGGRAYEQYF

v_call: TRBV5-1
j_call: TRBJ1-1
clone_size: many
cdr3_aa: CASRPGGENTEAFF

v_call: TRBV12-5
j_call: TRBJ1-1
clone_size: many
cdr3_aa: CASGFHITGNTEAFF

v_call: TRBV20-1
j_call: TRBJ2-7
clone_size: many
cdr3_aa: CSAPPGHGDEQYF

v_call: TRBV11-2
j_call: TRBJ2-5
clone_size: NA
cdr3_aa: CASSLVTGLGETQYF

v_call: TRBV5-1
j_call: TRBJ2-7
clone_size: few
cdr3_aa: CASSSPGRTGDSYSYEQYF

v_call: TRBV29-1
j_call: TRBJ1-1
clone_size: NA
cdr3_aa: CSVGGSGTEAFF

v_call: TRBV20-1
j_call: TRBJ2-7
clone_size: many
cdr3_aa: CSLGDRSYEQYF

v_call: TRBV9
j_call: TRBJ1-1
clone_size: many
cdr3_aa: CASSVGVETEAFF

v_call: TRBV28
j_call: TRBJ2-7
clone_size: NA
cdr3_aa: CASSYGHGIYEQYF

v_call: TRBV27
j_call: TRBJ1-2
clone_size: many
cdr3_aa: CASSLRREYYGYTF

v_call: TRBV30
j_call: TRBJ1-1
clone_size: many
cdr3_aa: CAWSLRANTEAFF